The clone carrying this T cell receptor (beta chain) was picked up one time. Only in-frame clones appear in the TCRdb table, and some are missing; sequencing was by immunoSEQ multiplex PCR. The table includes hundreds of thousands of clones, more than 75% detected once. This sample stems from a study of blood T cell repertoires in COVID-19. V was cut by 1 base and J by 8 bases, with 12 bases left in between. Germline-derived CDR1 and CDR2 are SGHTA and FQGNSA. There are 14 residues in the CDR3. The sequence was collected from a woman aged 45 to 65 who had recovered from COVID-19. V usage is TRBV7-2 and J usage is TRBJ2-1; a possible D gene is TRBD1 (6 bases). The specimen was PBMCs or T cells enriched from blood (not recorded which). The CDR3 DNA follows: TGTGCCAGCAGCTTAGGAGCCAGGGGCGATGAGCAGTTCTTC. Amino acid sequence: CASSLGARGDEQFF. The entire variable domain, with the rest obtained from reference TRBV7-2 and TRBJ2-1, is as follows: GAGVSQSPSNKVTEKGKDVELRCDPISGHTALYWYRQSLGQGLEFLIYFQGNSAPDKSGLPSDRFSAERTGGSVSTLTIQRTQQEDSAVYLCASSLGARGDEQFFGPGTRLTVL.